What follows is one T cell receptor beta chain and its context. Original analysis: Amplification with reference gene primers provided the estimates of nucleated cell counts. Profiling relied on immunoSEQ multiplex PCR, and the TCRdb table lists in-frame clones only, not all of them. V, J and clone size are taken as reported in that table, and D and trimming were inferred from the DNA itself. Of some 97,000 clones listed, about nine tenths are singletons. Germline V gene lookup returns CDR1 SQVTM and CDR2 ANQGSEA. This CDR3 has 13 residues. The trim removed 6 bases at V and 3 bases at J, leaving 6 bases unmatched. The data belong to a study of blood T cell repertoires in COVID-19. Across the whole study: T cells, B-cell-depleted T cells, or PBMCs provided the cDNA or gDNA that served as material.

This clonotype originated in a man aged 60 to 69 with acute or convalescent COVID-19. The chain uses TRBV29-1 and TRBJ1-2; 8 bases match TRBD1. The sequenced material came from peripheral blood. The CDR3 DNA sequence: TGCAGCGTCTCCCAGGGGGCGGACTATGGCTACACCTTC. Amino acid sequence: CSVSQGADYGYTF.